These T cell receptor beta chains were read from a single sample in a study of blood T cell repertoires in COVID-19. The table came from immunoSEQ multiplex PCR; TCRdb's copy has only in-frame clones and leaves some out. This sample carries 64,000 or so clones, 80% to 90% of them seen once, and the ten largest clones take roughly 1.2%. Sequences were obtained from peripheral blood. These receptor sequences come from a man between 35 and 55 years old with acute or convalescent COVID-19. The CDR3 runs from the conserved cysteine through the conserved F or W. D genes are given only for firm matches.

d_call v_call cdr3_aa
TRBD1 TRBV4-1 CASSQETGQGGFDNYGYTF
NA TRBV3-1/TRBV3-2 CASSQGTVNSPLHF
NA TRBV3-1/TRBV3-2 CASSPIADSYEQYF
NA TRBV7-6 CASSLDGAPNTEAFF
TRBD1 TRBV5-4 CASSQSGQGYNEQFF
TRBD1 TRBV19 CASNRGMQPQHF
TRBD2 TRBV6-5 CASSRTSDRYNEQFF
NA TRBV5-1 CASSSGTTTYEQYF
NA TRBV3-1/TRBV3-2 CASSQGGQETQYF
NA TRBV7-2 CASSLSYSGNTIYF
NA TRBV19 CASLMRNQPQHF
NA TRBV7-8 CASSIGRDNYGYTF
TRBD1 TRBV3-1/TRBV3-2 CASSQGRTGGLWTEAFF
NA TRBV19 CASSTGGVQHRYGYTF
NA TRBV5-1 CASSPQRTVNTGELFF
NA TRBV11-3 CASSSPSEQFF
NA TRBV4-1 CASSQDIGAEARFF
NA TRBV5-1 CASSPTPEETQYF
TRBD2 TRBV9 CASSAVGLAGHNEQFF
TRBD1 TRBV2 CASSGQGGISEAFF
TRBD1 TRBV7-3 CASSFGQGEGYEQFF
NA TRBV7-3 CASSPAGGQGGYEQYF
NA TRBV7-3 CASSSRRRSSPYTF
NA TRBV10-1 CASSDSRTFQNTGELFF
NA TRBV11-2 CASSLSRMEETQYF
NA TRBV10-3 CAISQGQGNEKLFF
NA TRBV6-5 CASRPGQLSELFF
TRBD1 TRBV6-5 CASSRGQAYGYTF
TRBD1 TRBV2 CASSERDSQETQYF
NA TRBV18 CASSPHERPYTDTQYF
NA TRBV30 CAWMQFTDTQYF
NA TRBV29-1 CSVSRMEYGYTF
NA TRBV11-2 CASSLVQANTEAFF
NA TRBV12-3/TRBV12-4 CASSLAAGGEAFF
TRBD1 TRBV18 CASSLDRGEVGYTF
TRBD1 TRBV27 CASSLSWTGRQEKLFF
TRBD1 TRBV5-5 CASSPPGQKNSPLHF
NA TRBV19 CASSPGQSGYEQYF
TRBD1 TRBV9 CASSGRQGPIGYTF
NA TRBV11-3 CASSRSANEKLFF
NA TRBV25-1 CASSDFQGQREKLFF
NA TRBV11-2 CASSFGKGGTGTEAFF
NA TRBV7-2 CASSLRTEAFF
NA TRBV5-5 CASSFLGAGEQYF
NA TRBV11-2 CASSSLQGAGNTIYF
NA TRBV5-6 CASSLGSYTEAFF
NA TRBV30 CAWSSYGYTF
TRBD1 TRBV6-5 CASSRTGRGYEQYF
TRBD1 TRBV4-1 CASSPGQGLQPQHF
TRBD2 TRBV14 CASSQELGLARSTDTQYF
NA TRBV27 CASSWGGGLEAFF
NA TRBV7-6 CASSSDTHTDTQYF
TRBD1 TRBV24-1 CATSAGQGIYQPQHF
TRBD1 TRBV10-2 CASSEGQGSFGAFF
NA TRBV9 CASSVTLGRTDTQYF
TRBD1 TRBV7-2 CASTPRRGPRTDTQYF
TRBD2 TRBV24-1 CATSDQLLAGSYEQYF
TRBD1 TRBV4-1 CASSQGQGNSPLHF
NA TRBV4-1 CASSQVRGAQTEKLFF
TRBD1 TRBV5-1 CASSWTGELNYGYTF